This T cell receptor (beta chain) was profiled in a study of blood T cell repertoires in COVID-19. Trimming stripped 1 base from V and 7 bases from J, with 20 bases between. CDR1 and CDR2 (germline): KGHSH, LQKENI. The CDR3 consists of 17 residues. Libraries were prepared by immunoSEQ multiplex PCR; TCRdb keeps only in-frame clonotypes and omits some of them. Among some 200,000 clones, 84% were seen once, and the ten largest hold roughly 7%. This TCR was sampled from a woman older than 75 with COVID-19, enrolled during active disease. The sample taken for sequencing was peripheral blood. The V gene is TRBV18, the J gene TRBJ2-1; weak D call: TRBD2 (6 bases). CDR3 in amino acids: CASSPRSSRGGLNEQFF. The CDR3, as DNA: TGTGCCAGCTCACCACGGTCTTCGCGGGGAGGACTAAATGAGCAGTTCTTC.